This T cell receptor beta chain appears in the sequencing data of a study of early stage breast cancer tumors. Study results and limitations: Enriched TCRB sequences shared across patients were mostly commonly generated sequences.

The V segment lost 5 bases and the J segment 1 base; nucleotides outside the gene matches: 2. CDR1 is WNHNN and CDR2 is SYGVQD in the germline V gene (reference sequence). The CDR3 sequence is 14 residues long. As for this clone: The antigen is unknown.

Assay used: immunoSEQ multiplex PCR; TCRdb lists only in-frame clones, some missing. The sample has about 58,000 clones, more than 60% seen once. Sequencing input: blood. J is TRBJ2-7 and V is TRBV10-1; 10 positions agree with TRBD1. The clonotype comes from a person aged 30 to 40 with breast cancer. CDR3 DNA sequence: TGCGCCAGCAGTCCGGGACAGGGGTCCTACGAGCAGTACTTC. Translating it yields CASSPGQGSYEQYF.